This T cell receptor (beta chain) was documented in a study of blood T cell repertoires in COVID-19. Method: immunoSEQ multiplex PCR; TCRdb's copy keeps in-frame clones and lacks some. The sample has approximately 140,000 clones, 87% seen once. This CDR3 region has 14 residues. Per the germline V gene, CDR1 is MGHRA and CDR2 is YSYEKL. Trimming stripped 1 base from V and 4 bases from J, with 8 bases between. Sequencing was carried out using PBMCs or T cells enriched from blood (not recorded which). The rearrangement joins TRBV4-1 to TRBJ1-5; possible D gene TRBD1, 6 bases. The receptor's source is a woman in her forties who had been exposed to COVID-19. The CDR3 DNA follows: TGCGCCAGCAGCCAAGGGACAGCTAATCAGCCCCAGCATTTT. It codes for CASSQGTANQPQHF.